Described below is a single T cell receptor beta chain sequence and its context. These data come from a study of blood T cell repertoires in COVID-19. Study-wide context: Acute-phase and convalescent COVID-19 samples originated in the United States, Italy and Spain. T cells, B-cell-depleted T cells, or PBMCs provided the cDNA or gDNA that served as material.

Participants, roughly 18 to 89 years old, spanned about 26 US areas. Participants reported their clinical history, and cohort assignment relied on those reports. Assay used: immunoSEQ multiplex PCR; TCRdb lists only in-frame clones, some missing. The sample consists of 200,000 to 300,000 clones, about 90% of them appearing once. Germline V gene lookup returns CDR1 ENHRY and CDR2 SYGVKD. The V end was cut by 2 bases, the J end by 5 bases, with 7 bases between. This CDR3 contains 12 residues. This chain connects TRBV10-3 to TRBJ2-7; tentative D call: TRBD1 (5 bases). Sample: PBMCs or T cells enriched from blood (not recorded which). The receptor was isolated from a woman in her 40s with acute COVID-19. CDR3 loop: CAISEVDNEQYF. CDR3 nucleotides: TGTGCCATCAGTGAGGTGGACAACGAGCAGTACTTC.